These 22 T cell receptor beta chains were all obtained from the same sample, sequenced in a study of blood T cell repertoires in COVID-19. Sequencing used immunoSEQ multiplex PCR; TCRdb keeps in-frame clones, though not all of them. Among about 120,000 clones listed, approximately 71% were seen once. Sequenced: peripheral blood. The receptor set was obtained from a human donor in a cohort sampled during active COVID-19.

The chain uses TRBV2 and TRBJ2-7; perhaps TRBD1 as D (6 bases). Germline lookup yields CDR1 SNHLY and CDR2 FYNNEI. V shed 3 bases and J shed 2 bases, with 11 bases lying between them. This CDR3 has 14 residues. CDR3 sequence (DNA): TGTGCCAGCAGTGATTCCAACAGGGCCTACGAGCAGTACTTC. It translates to CASSDSNRAYEQYF.

The chain carries TRBV7-3 and TRBJ1-1; tentatively, D is TRBD1 (6 bases). Germline V lookup: CDR1 SGHTA, CDR2 FQGTGA. Trimming pared 5 bases from V and 1 base from J, leaving 8 bases between. The CDR3 is 13 residues long. As DNA, the CDR3 is TGTGCCAGCAGCGTACAGGGGAACACTGAAGCTTTCTTT. This translates into CASSVQGNTEAFF.

The CDR3 coding sequence is TGTGCCAGCAGCAAAGTAGTGGGGGACAGCGGCAATCAGCCCCAGCATTTT. Translated, it gives CASSKVVGDSGNQPQHF. The chain joins TRBV21-1 to TRBJ1-5; TRBD1 is the table's D call and was not checked against the DNA. TRBV21-1 is recorded as a pseudogene. The CDR3 has 17 residues.

The gene calls are TRBV19 and TRBJ2-7; 7 nucleotides match TRBD1. CDR1 and CDR2 from the germline V gene are LNHDA and SQIVND (reference sequence). V dropped 4 bases and J dropped 3; count of bases not matched to a gene: 9. The CDR3 spans 15 residues. CDR3 region: CASSRGDSDRYEQYF. In DNA, the CDR3 is TGTGCCAGTAGTAGAGGGGACAGTGATCGCTACGAGCAGTACTTC.

The gene calls are TRBV19 and TRBJ2-5, with 11 bases lining up with TRBD2. CDR1 LNHDA and CDR2 SQIVND come from the germline V gene (reference sequence). The ends lost 4 bases at V and 5 bases at J; junction bases unmatched: 3. The CDR3 has 14 residues. The DNA of the CDR3 is TGTGCCAGTAGTAGACTAGCGGGGCTGGAGACCCAGTACTTC. Translating it yields CASSRLAGLETQYF.

The V gene is TRBV2, the J gene TRBJ2-7, with 8 bases fitting TRBD2. Germline CDR1 reads SNHLY; CDR2 reads FYNNEI. V lost 10 bases, J lost 4 bases, and 12 bases stayed unmatched. The CDR3 is 14 amino acids. CDR3 nucleotide sequence: TGTGCCACCCTTGGTCTGCGGGAGGAATACGAGCAGTACTTC. Protein: CATLGLREEYEQYF.

The CDR3 region is CASSEEGGSGRYQETQYF. CDR3 DNA: TGTGCCAGCAGCGAGGAGGGGGGTAGCGGGCGATACCAAGAGACCCAGTACTTC. The chain has TRBV9 and TRBJ2-5, with D possibly matching TRBD2 (7 bases). Germline CDR1 is SGDLS and CDR2 is YYNGEE. This CDR3 comprises 18 residues. Trimming removed 3 bases at V and 0 bases at J, with 21 bases between.

The chain combines TRBV5-6 with TRBJ2-7, with 7 bases matching TRBD2. The V gene end was trimmed by 2 bases and the J gene end by 4 bases; junction bases not matched to a gene: 9. This CDR3 contains 15 residues. Per the germline V gene, CDR1 is SGHDT and CDR2 is YYEEEE. CDR3: CASSFGSSGDYEQYF. CDR3 nucleotides: TGTGCCAGCAGCTTTGGGTCTAGCGGAGATTACGAGCAGTACTTC.

This clone was seen only a few times. The V and J genes are TRBV4-2 and TRBJ1-4; 7 nucleotides line up with TRBD1. From germline, CDR1 is LGHNA and CDR2 YNFKEQ. The CDR3 extends over 15 amino acids. With V trimmed by 0 bases and J by 7 bases, 5 bases remained unmatched. CDR3 DNA sequence: TGTGCCAGCAGCCAAGATCCAGGGGGAAGTGAAAAACTGTTTTTT. Encoded protein: CASSQDPGGSEKLFF.

The table lists this clone with a few counts. The rearrangement uses TRBV5-4 and TRBJ2-7, with D possibly matching TRBD1 (6 bases). V lost 4 bases, J lost 3 bases, and 8 bases lay in between. The CDR3 length is 12 residues. The germline V gene has CDR1 SGHNT and CDR2 YYREEE (reference sequence). CDR3 coding DNA: TGTGCCAGCAGCCACAGGGACTACGAGCAGTACTTC. Translating gives CASSHRDYEQYF.

This clone occurred a few times. The chain is built from TRBV6-5 and TRBJ1-5; TRBD1 might be the D (6 bases). Trimming removed 5 bases at V and 6 bases at J, with 17 bases between. Germline assignment: CDR1 MNHEY and CDR2 SVGAGI. The CDR3 is 15 amino acids. The CDR3 coding sequence is TGTGCCAGCAGTACAGGGCGACGGCAAAGTCAGCCCCAGCATTTT. As protein: CASSTGRRQSQPQHF.

This rearrangement joins TRBV11-3 to TRBJ2-7, with no clear D. V dropped 1 base and J dropped 1 base, with 11 bases sitting between them. This CDR3 is built from 15 residues. CDR1 and CDR2 (germline): SGHNT, YENEEA. The CDR3 sequence is CASSLGLPRSYEQYF. CDR3 sequence (DNA): TGTGCCAGCAGCTTAGGGCTTCCCCGTTCCTACGAGCAGTACTTC.

The CDR3 region has the DNA TGTGCCAGTAAGCCGGGTCACATGAACACTGAAGCTTTCTTT. It yields the protein CASKPGHMNTEAFF. The V call is TRBV19, the J call TRBJ1-1; D ambiguous. With 7 bases removed from V and 0 bases from J, the gap between germline ends came to 12 bases. The CDR3 loop spans 14 amino acids. The V gene's germline CDR1 is LNHDA and CDR2 SQIVND (reference sequence).

The chain couples TRBV10-3 to TRBJ2-7; 9 bases are a match to TRBD1. V shed 2 bases and J 5 bases; nucleotides not matched to a gene: 4. Germline CDR1 and CDR2: ENHRY and SYGVKD. The CDR3 is made up of 14 amino acids. CDR3 protein: CAISEPGQGDEQYF. The CDR3 DNA sequence: TGTGCCATCAGTGAGCCGGGACAGGGCGACGAGCAGTACTTC.

V usage is TRBV7-9 and J usage is TRBJ2-5; possibly TRBD2 for D (6 bases). Germline V gene lookup returns CDR1 SEHNR and CDR2 FQNEAQ (reference sequence). Trimming cost V 7 bases and J 5 bases, with 14 bases left between them. This CDR3 has 13 residues. CDR3 bases: TGTGCCAGCATCCTGGAGGGGTCGGAGACCCAGTACTTC. Its protein is CASILEGSETQYF.

The chain uses TRBV27 and TRBJ1-6; D possibly corresponds to TRBD1 (5 bases). Germline CDR1 is MNHEY and CDR2 is SMNVEV (reference sequence). The CDR3 consists of 15 residues. V was trimmed by 2 bases and J by 8 bases, leaving 13 bases between them. The CDR3 loop is CASSLESAGYSPLHF. CDR3 coding DNA: TGTGCCAGCAGTTTAGAGTCGGCAGGGTATTCACCCCTCCACTTT.

The J gene is TRBJ2-3, the V gene TRBV18; the D gene is possibly TRBD1 (6 bases). Germline CDR1 is KGHSH and CDR2 is LQKENI. V was cut by 6 bases and J by 0 bases, with 10 bases left in between. The CDR3 runs 14 residues. DNA of the CDR3: TGTGCCAGCTCCACAGGGTTGAGCACAGATACGCAGTATTTT. It codes for CASSTGLSTDTQYF.

The chain combines TRBV9 with TRBJ2-7, with a possible D match to TRBD1 (6 bases). V gave up 3 bases and J gave up 10 bases, with 14 bases separating them. The CDR3 contains 12 residues. CDR1 SGDLS and CDR2 YYNGEE come from the germline V gene. The CDR3 reads CASSAGAGEQYF. The CDR3 nucleotides read TGTGCCAGCAGCGCCGGAGCAGGGGAACAGTACTTC.

This clone was observed once. The chain has TRBV5-1 and TRBJ1-5, with TRBD1 matching 8 bases. Looked up from germline, CDR1 is SGHRS and CDR2 is YFSETQ. V lost 4 bases to trimming and J lost 7 bases; unmatched junction nucleotides: 7. This CDR3 is built from 14 residues. This chain's CDR3 is CASSAGQGIQPQHF. The CDR3 DNA is TGCGCCAGCAGCGCCGGACAGGGTATACAGCCCCAGCATTTT.

CDR3 bases: TGTGCCAGCAGCCAGACGACAGGGGCCATCTCTGGAAACACCATATATTTT. This codes for CASSQTTGAISGNTIYF. This rearrangement joins TRBV5-4 to TRBJ1-3, with 8 bases matching TRBD1. The CDR3 contains 17 residues. Germline trimming cut 4 bases from V and 0 bases from J; bases unmatched to any gene: 9. Germline V gene data show CDR1 as SGHNT and CDR2 as YYREEE (reference sequence).

The chain has TRBV3-1 (or the pseudogene TRBV3-2) and TRBJ2-5; D perhaps matches TRBD1 (5 bases). The CDR3 has 15 residues. CDR1 LGHDT and CDR2 YNNKEL come from the germline V gene (reference sequence). V lost 3 bases, J lost 5 bases, and 16 bases lay in between. CDR3 loop: CASSHGRVSWETQYF. In nucleotides, the CDR3 is TGTGCCAGCAGCCACGGCAGGGTGTCTTGGGAGACCCAGTACTTC.

The chain recombines TRBV6-5 with TRBJ2-1; TRBD1 is a possible D gene (6 bases). This CDR3 is 13 amino acids long. CDR1 is MNHEY, CDR2 SVGAGI, per germline. V lost 6 bases and J 2 bases, leaving 8 bases between the germline ends. The CDR3 here is CASRRDTYNEQFF. The CDR3 coding sequence is TGTGCCAGCAGAAGGGACACCTACAATGAGCAGTTCTTC.